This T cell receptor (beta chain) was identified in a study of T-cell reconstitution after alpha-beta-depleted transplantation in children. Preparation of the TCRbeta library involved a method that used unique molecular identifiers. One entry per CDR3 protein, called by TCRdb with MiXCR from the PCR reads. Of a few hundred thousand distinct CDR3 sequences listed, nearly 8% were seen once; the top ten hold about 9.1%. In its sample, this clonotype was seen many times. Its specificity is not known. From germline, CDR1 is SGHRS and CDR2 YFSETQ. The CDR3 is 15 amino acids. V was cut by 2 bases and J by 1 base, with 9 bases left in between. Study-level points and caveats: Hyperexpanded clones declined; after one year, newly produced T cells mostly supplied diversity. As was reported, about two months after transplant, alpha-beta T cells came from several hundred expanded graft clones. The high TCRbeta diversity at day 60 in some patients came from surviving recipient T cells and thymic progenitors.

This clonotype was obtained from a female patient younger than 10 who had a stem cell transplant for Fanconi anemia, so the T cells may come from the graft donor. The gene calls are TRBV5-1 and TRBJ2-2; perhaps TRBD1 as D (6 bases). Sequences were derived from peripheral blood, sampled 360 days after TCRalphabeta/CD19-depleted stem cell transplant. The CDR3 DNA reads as TGCGCCAGCAGCTTCGTACAGGGGAACACCGGGGAGCTGTTTTTT. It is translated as CASSFVQGNTGELFF.